This record concerns one T cell receptor (beta chain) sequence. The CDR3 totals 14 residues. V lost 5 bases and J lost 0, with 9 bases in between. Germline V gene sequence: CDR1 SGHVS, CDR2 FNYEAQ. The protocol was immunoSEQ multiplex PCR, while the TCRdb copy is restricted to in-frame clones and leaves out a portion. Of under 50,000 clones in the sample, 80% to 90% were seen once. This sample is drawn from a study of T cell changes during pregnancy in multiple sclerosis. The source material was CD4+ T cells from peripheral blood mononuclear cells, sampled after pregnancy. The chain recombines TRBV7-6 with TRBJ2-3, with D possibly matching TRBD1 (5 bases). The TCR was taken from a female donor with multiple sclerosis, enrolled in a pregnancy study. CDR3 sequence: CASSRQGSTDTQYF. In DNA form, the CDR3 reads TGTGCCAGCAGCCGGCAGGGCAGCACAGATACGCAGTATTTT.